This T cell receptor beta chain is from a study of cytomegalovirus exposure and HLA in healthy donors. As regards this clone: Its matching antigen is unknown.

The PCR ran on 60 Vbeta and 13 Jbeta primers. Per the authors' pipeline: Per a later analysis, the number of unique TCR beta chains was about 80 million, of which around 9.9 million were shared. TCRdb's table, derived via immunoSEQ multiplex PCR, lists solely in-frame clones and lacks some. V, J and clone size derive from that table, while D and trimming were established from the DNA sequence. The data hold approximately 74,000 clones, with 70% to 90% observed a single time. CDR3 size: 11 residues. Germline V gene data show CDR1 as LNHDA and CDR2 as SQIVND (reference sequence). General study results and limits: Common viral pathogens were later found to be apparently linked to several of the most significant clusters. Later analysis associated a missense DCLRE1C variant with TCR beta V- and J-gene trimming. The classifier was said to identify cytomegalovirus status with high specificity and sensitivity.

Sequenced: PBMCs. The sequence came from a woman in her twenties or thirties in good health and CMV-seronegative. This chain joins TRBV19 and TRBJ2-5, with D possibly being TRBD1 (5 bases). The J call may be faulty, since TRBJ2-7 better matches the DNA end. CDR3 amino acids: CASMGPYEQYF. CDR3 DNA: TGTGCCAGTATGGGGCCCTACGAGCAGTACTTC.